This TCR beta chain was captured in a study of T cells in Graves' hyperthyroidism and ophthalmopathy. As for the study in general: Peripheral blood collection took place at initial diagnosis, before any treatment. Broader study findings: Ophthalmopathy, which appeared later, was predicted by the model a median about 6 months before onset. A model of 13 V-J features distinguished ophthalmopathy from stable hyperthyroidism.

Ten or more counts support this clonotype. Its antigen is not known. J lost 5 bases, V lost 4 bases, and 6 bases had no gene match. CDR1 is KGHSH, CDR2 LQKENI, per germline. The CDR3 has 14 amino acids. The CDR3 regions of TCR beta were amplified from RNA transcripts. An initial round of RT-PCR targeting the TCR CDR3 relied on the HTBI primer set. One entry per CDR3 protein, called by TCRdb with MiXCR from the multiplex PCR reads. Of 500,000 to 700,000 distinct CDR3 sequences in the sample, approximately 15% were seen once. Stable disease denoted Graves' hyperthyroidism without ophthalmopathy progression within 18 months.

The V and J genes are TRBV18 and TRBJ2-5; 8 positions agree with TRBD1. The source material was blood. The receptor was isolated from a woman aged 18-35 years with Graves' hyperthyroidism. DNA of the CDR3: TGTGCCAGCTCACGCGAGACAGGGGACGAGACCCAGTACTTC. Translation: CASSRETGDETQYF. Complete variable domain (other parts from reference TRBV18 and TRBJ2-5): NAGVMQNPRHLVRRRGQEARLRCSPMKGHSHVYWYRQLPEEGLKFMVYLQKENIIDESGMPKERFSAEFPKEGPSILRIQQVVRGDSAAYFCASSRETGDETQYFGPGTRLLVL.